One and the same sample provided the 5 T cell receptor beta chains below, sequenced in a study of shared clonotypes between healthy human individuals. The repertoire was sequenced with immunoSEQ multiplex PCR; TCRdb's copy has only in-frame clones and lacks some. Among about 1.1 million clones, 70% to 80% were seen once, and the ten largest hold approximately 0.95%. The sample consisted of memory CD4+ T cells from PBMCs. Subset in this sample: CD45RA-negative fraction. These receptors all come from a man aged 18-30 years in good health. Some clones in this sample may be carry-over from other donors' samples.

This clone was counted once. The V and J genes are TRBV2 and TRBJ2-3; no definite D call. This CDR3 spans 15 amino acids. Germline values: CDR1 SNHLY, CDR2 FYNNEI. The germline V and J ends were trimmed by 7 bases and 4 bases, with 18 bases remaining between them. The DNA of the CDR3 is TGTGCCAGCAATCTAAACGGGCTATTACCAGATACGCAGTATTTT. This codes for CASNLNGLLPDTQYF.

The chain links TRBV4-1 to TRBJ2-5; 7 bases are a match to TRBD1. V was pared by 4 bases and J by 8 bases, with 13 bases of the junction left unmatched. This CDR3 has 15 amino acids. CDR1 is MGHRA, CDR2 YSYEKL, per germline. The CDR3 nucleotides read TGCGCCAGCAGCCCCGGCCCGGGACAGAAGAATACCCAGTACTTC. Protein product: CASSPGPGQKNTQYF.

The V and J genes are TRBV28 and TRBJ2-7; TRBD1 matches at 10 bases. The germline gives CDR1 MDHEN, CDR2 SYDVKM. This CDR3 spans 12 amino acids. After removal of 6 bases from V and 6 bases from J, the junction contained 2 bases not matched to a gene. Here the CDR3 reads CASRTGGTEQYF. CDR3 sequence (DNA): TGTGCCAGCAGGACAGGGGGCACCGAGCAGTACTTC.

V and J are TRBV19 and TRBJ1-2; 8 nucleotides align to TRBD1. Germline V gene lookup returns CDR1 LNHDA and CDR2 SQIVND (reference sequence). V gave up 3 bases and J gave up 6 bases; unmatched junction bases: 9. The CDR3 extends over 15 amino acids. Here the CDR3 DNA reads TGTGCCAGTAGTATTACGGGACAGGCTGGCGATGGCTACACCTTC. It translates to CASSITGQAGDGYTF.

The chain carries TRBV7-7 and TRBJ2-5; 9 bases match TRBD2. The CDR3 totals 16 residues. Trimming at V came to 5 bases and at J to 2 bases, leaving 9 bases not matched to a gene. Per the germline V gene, CDR1 is SSHAT and CDR2 is FNYEAQ (reference sequence). The CDR3 reads CASSVLAGRGQETQYF. CDR3 in DNA: TGTGCCAGCAGCGTTCTAGCGGGGAGAGGGCAAGAGACCCAGTACTTC.